Listed here are 28 T cell receptor beta chains from one sample, sequenced in a study of T-cell memory formation after mild COVID-19. TCRdb itself ran the 5' RACE reads through MiXCR, one entry per CDR3 protein. The data show hundreds of thousands of distinct CDR3 sequences, approximately 23% seen once. The specimen was PBMCs or a T cell subset sorted from them (not recorded which). The source of these receptors is an adult woman who had mild COVID-19 (a few samples of this study predate the infection). Cell type and time point are not known.

This clonotype was seen a few times. J is TRBJ1-2 and V is TRBV12-3 or TRBV12-4; D remains unclear. The CDR3 consists of 13 residues. V was trimmed by 4 bases and J by 4 bases, leaving 10 bases between them. This chain's CDR3 is CASSSSGSYGYTF. Here the CDR3 DNA reads TGTGCCAGCAGTTCCTCGGGGAGCTATGGCTACACCTTC.

The rearrangement links TRBV2 to TRBJ2-1, with TRBD1 matching 7 bases. CDR1 is SNHLY, CDR2 FYNNEI, per germline. V was clipped by 10 bases and J by 15 bases; unmatched bases: 12. This CDR3 spans 11 amino acids. CDR3 in amino acids: CATPGSRGPFF. The DNA for the CDR3 is TGTGCCACCCCCGGGTCGAGGGGGCCGTTCTTC.

This clonotype has just a few counts. The chain carries TRBV12-3 or TRBV12-4 and TRBJ1-1; TRBD1 might be the D (6 bases). Trimming took off 7 bases at V and 3 bases at J, with 15 bases between the two ends. The CDR3 is made up of 14 amino acids. The CDR3: CASIPGTLDTEAFF. DNA for the CDR3: TGTGCCAGCATTCCCGGGACACTAGACACTGAAGCTTTCTTT.

This chain uses TRBV15 with TRBJ2-2; tentatively, D is TRBD1 (6 bases). Germline values: CDR1 LNHNV, CDR2 YYDKDF (reference sequence). CDR3 length: 13 amino acids. The germline V and J ends were trimmed by 5 bases and 15 bases, with 19 bases remaining between them. In DNA form, the CDR3 reads TGTGCCACCAGCGTACAACAGGGTAGGGGGATGTTTTTT. It specifies CATSVQQGRGMFF.

The genes are TRBV24-1 and TRBJ2-3; TRBD1 might be the D (5 bases). The germline V gene encodes CDR1 KGHDR and CDR2 SFDVKD. The CDR3 contains 13 residues. Trimming took off 5 bases at V and 3 bases at J, with 8 bases between the two ends. This chain's CDR3 is CATSVAGTDTQYF. CDR3 bases: TGTGCCACCAGTGTGGCAGGGACAGATACGCAGTATTTT.

The rearrangement joins TRBV10-2 to TRBJ2-3; D call uncertain. CDR1 and CDR2 from the germline V gene are WSHSY and SAAADI. There are 13 residues in the CDR3. Trimming pared 2 bases from V and 11 bases from J, leaving 14 bases between. Written as DNA, the CDR3 is TGCGCCAGCAGTGAGGTTGGTGGTACTGGGCAGTATTTT. The encoded protein is CASSEVGGTGQYF.

The chain carries TRBV7-9 and TRBJ1-1; tentatively, D is TRBD1 (6 bases). CDR3 length: 14 residues. The germline V and J ends were trimmed by 0 bases and 7 bases, with 12 bases remaining between them. Germline CDR1 is SEHNR and CDR2 is FQNEAQ (reference sequence). CDR3 in amino acids: CASSLADSSYEAFF. CDR3 coding DNA: TGTGCCAGCAGCTTAGCGGACAGCTCTTATGAAGCTTTCTTT.

There are a few counts of this clonotype. J is TRBJ1-3 and V is TRBV12-3 or TRBV12-4; TRBD1 might be the D (5 bases). This CDR3 is 15 amino acids long. The ends were cut back, 9 bases at V and 0 bases at J, with 15 bases in the middle. The CDR3 coding sequence is TGTGCCAGTTTCGGGGGAATAGCCTCTGGAAACACCATATATTTT. Its translation is CASFGGIASGNTIYF.

In this sample, this clonotype turned up once. The rearrangement joins TRBV24-1 to TRBJ2-1; 7 bases align to TRBD1. Trimming removed 3 bases from V and 2 bases from J; junction bases left unmatched: 6. This CDR3 is built from 16 residues. The V gene's germline CDR1 is KGHDR and CDR2 SFDVKD. CDR3 bases: TGTGCCACCAGTGATCCCCGACAGGGCCCCTACAATGAGCAGTTCTTC. Amino acids: CATSDPRQGPYNEQFF.

The sample holds a few counts of this clonotype. This rearrangement joins TRBV7-8 to TRBJ2-1; D ambiguous. Germline V gives CDR1 SGHVS, CDR2 FQNEAQ. The CDR3 extends over 13 amino acids. Trimming cost V 4 bases and J 2 bases, with 6 bases left between them. The CDR3 reads CASSWAPYNEQFF. In DNA, the CDR3 is TGTGCCAGCAGCTGGGCCCCCTACAATGAGCAGTTCTTC.

This clonotype came up a few times. The chain has TRBV12-3 or TRBV12-4 and TRBJ2-7; 7 bases agree with TRBD1. V was clipped by 4 bases and J by 5 bases; unmatched bases: 5. This CDR3 has 13 residues. The CDR3 sequence: CASSSQGTHEQYF. CDR3 coding DNA: TGTGCCAGCAGTTCACAGGGGACCCACGAGCAGTACTTC.

This clonotype has only a few counts. The V gene is TRBV25-1, the J gene TRBJ2-5; 8 bases are shared with TRBD2. The CDR3 length is 15 residues. V trimming: 3 bases; J trimming: 0 bases; junction bases outside the gene matches: 3. Germline CDR1 reads MGHDK; CDR2 reads SYGVNS. CDR3 in DNA: TGTGCCAGCAGTGAGAGCGGGGGAGACCAAGAGACCCAGTACTTC. Translated, it gives CASSESGGDQETQYF.

The chain carries TRBV5-6 and TRBJ2-7, with D possibly matching TRBD2 (7 bases). The CDR3 consists of 13 residues. Trimming removed 4 bases at V and 3 bases at J, with 11 bases between. CDR1 is SGHDT and CDR2 is YYEEEE in the germline V gene. The CDR3: CASSGGAHYEQYF. The CDR3, as DNA: TGTGCCAGCAGCGGGGGGGCCCACTACGAGCAGTACTTC.

This clonotype came up a few times. V and J are TRBV5-1 and TRBJ2-2, with 7 nucleotides matching TRBD2. V was clipped by 4 bases and J by 0 bases; unmatched bases: 3. This CDR3 has 15 amino acids. Looked up from germline, CDR1 is SGHRS and CDR2 is YFSETQ. The CDR3 spells CASSHGTTNTGELFF. The DNA of the CDR3 is TGCGCCAGCAGCCACGGGACTACGAACACCGGGGAGCTGTTTTTT.

This clonotype was seen a handful of times. The V and J genes are TRBV14 and TRBJ2-1; 13 positions agree with TRBD2. CDR1 is SGHDN and CDR2 is FVKESK in the germline V gene. Unmatched junction bases numbered 9, after V lost 6 bases and J lost 10 bases. The CDR3 is made up of 15 amino acids. CDR3 residues: CASREPGLAGREQFF. The CDR3 coding sequence is TGTGCCAGCAGGGAACCGGGACTAGCGGGACGGGAGCAGTTCTTC.

This clonotype was seen a few times. The gene calls are TRBV4-3 and TRBJ2-7; the D is unclear. The V gene lost 0 bases and the J gene lost 2 bases, with 11 bases spanning the gap. Germline loops: CDR1 LGHNA, CDR2 YSLEER. CDR3 length equals 15 residues. The CDR3, as DNA: TGCGCCAGCAGCCAAGATCTGGGCCGCCCCTACGAGCAGTACTTC. Its protein is CASSQDLGRPYEQYF.

This sequence joins TRBV6-6 and TRBJ1-1; the D gene is possibly TRBD1 (5 bases). The CDR3 has 15 amino acids. Germline-derived CDR1 and CDR2 are MNHNY and SVGAGI (reference sequence). V was pared by 2 bases and J by 3 bases, with 13 bases between. The CDR3 reads CASSYGRAGDTEAFF. The CDR3 DNA follows: TGTGCCAGCAGTTACGGCAGGGCCGGGGACACTGAAGCTTTCTTT.

At least ten counts were recorded for this clonotype. The chain recombines TRBV5-1 with TRBJ2-3; D gene ambiguous. The CDR3 is 14 amino acids. Germline lookup yields CDR1 SGHRS and CDR2 YFSETQ. V gave up 4 bases and J gave up 0 bases, with 9 bases separating them. CDR3 sequence (DNA): TGCGCCAGCAGCCCGGAACAGAGCACAGATACGCAGTATTTT. Protein: CASSPEQSTDTQYF.

This clonotype came up once. This sequence joins TRBV11-2 and TRBJ2-2; 9 bases are a match to TRBD2. The CDR3 sequence is 20 residues long. Germline V CDR1 and CDR2: SGHAT, FQNNGV. The J segment lost 6 bases and the V segment lost 6 bases, leaving 23 bases of the junction unmatched. CDR3 loop: CASSPRRRSSGDAWAGELFF. The CDR3, as DNA: TGTGCCAGCAGTCCGAGACGCAGGTCTAGCGGGGACGCGTGGGCCGGGGAGCTGTTTTTT. Full variable domain (remainder filled in from reference TRBV11-2 and TRBJ2-2): EAGVAQSPRYKIIEKRQSVAFWCNPISGHATLYWYQQILGQGPKLLIQFQNNGVVDDSQLPKDRFSAERLKGVDSTLKIQPAKLEDSAVYLCASSPRRRSSGDAWAGELFFGEGSRLTVL.

The chain carries TRBV24-1 and TRBJ1-6; 10 nucleotides match TRBD1. This CDR3 has 16 residues. Germline CDR1 reads KGHDR; CDR2 reads SFDVKD. The trim removed 12 bases at V and 5 bases at J, leaving 12 bases unmatched. The chain's CDR3 is CAPPGQGVKNNSPLHF. For the CDR3, the DNA is TGTGCCCCCCCCGGACAGGGGGTGAAAAATAATTCACCCCTCCACTTT.

As DNA, the CDR3 is TGTGCCAGCAGTTCCTTAAGAGACCCGGGGACCCAGTACTTC. It is translated as CASSSLRDPGTQYF. This chain joins TRBV6-2 or TRBV6-3 and TRBJ2-5; D ambiguous. CDR1 is MNHEY, CDR2 SVGEGT, per germline. With 4 bases removed from V and 7 bases from J, the gap between germline ends came to 16 bases. The CDR3 is 14 residues long.

V is TRBV5-1 and J is TRBJ2-1; 8 nucleotides agree with TRBD1. V shed 0 bases, J shed 6 bases, and the junction held 2 bases outside the gene matches. This CDR3 region has 14 residues. Germline V gene lookup returns CDR1 SGHRS and CDR2 YFSETQ. The CDR3 is CASSLGQGINEQFF. The CDR3 DNA sequence: TGCGCCAGCAGCTTGGGACAGGGGATCAATGAGCAGTTCTTC.

The chain combines TRBV6-2 or TRBV6-3 with TRBJ2-1; perhaps TRBD2 as D (6 bases). The germline V gene has CDR1 MNHEY and CDR2 SVGEGT. The CDR3 is 13 amino acids. Trimming stripped 7 bases from V and 10 bases from J, with 17 bases between. The DNA for the CDR3 is TGTGCCAGCAACCCCATGGGGGAGGACGAGCAGTTCTTC. Protein sequence: CASNPMGEDEQFF.

The chain uses TRBV5-1 and TRBJ2-7; 8 nucleotides line up with TRBD1. Germline values: CDR1 SGHRS, CDR2 YFSETQ. V lost 4 bases and J lost 0; bases outside the gene matches: 9. This CDR3 comprises 16 residues. In nucleotides, the CDR3 is TGCGCCAGCAGCCTAGTGTCGGGACAGGACTCCTACGAGCAGTACTTC. The encoded protein is CASSLVSGQDSYEQYF.

This rearrangement joins TRBV7-2 to TRBJ2-3, with a weak D call TRBD2 (6 bases). Germline V lookup: CDR1 SGHTA, CDR2 FQGNSA. The CDR3 consists of 16 residues. V was clipped by 1 base and J by 0 bases, with 11 bases between them. CDR3 sequence reads: CASSLDPSGSTDTQYF. DNA of the CDR3: TGTGCCAGCAGCTTAGATCCCAGCGGGAGCACAGATACGCAGTATTTT.

This clonotype was recorded a few times. The chain joins TRBV9 to TRBJ2-7, with D possibly being TRBD2 (5 bases). The CDR3 consists of 14 residues. The germline V gene encodes CDR1 SGDLS and CDR2 YYNGEE. V was pared by 2 bases and J by 5 bases, with 14 bases between. The CDR3 loop is CASSVTGNANEQYF. The CDR3, as DNA: TGTGCCAGCAGCGTGACCGGGAATGCCAACGAGCAGTACTTC. The full variable domain, completed using reference TRBV9 and TRBJ2-7, is DSGVTQTPKHLITATGQRVTLRCSPRSGDLSVYWYQQSLDQGLQFLIQYYNGEERAKGNILERFSAQQFPDLHSELNLSSLELGDSALYFCASSVTGNANEQYFGPGTRLTVT.

In this sample, this clonotype turned up a few times. CDR3 nucleotides: TGCGCCAGCAGCTTGGCCGCATCCTCCTGGGATAATGAAAAACTGTTTTTT. This sequence encodes CASSLAASSWDNEKLFF. The chain joins TRBV5-1 to TRBJ1-4; D uncertain. The V end was cut by 0 bases, the J end by 4 bases, with 16 bases between. The CDR3 consists of 17 residues. Germline CDR1 SGHRS, CDR2 YFSETQ.

J is TRBJ2-7 and V is TRBV5-1; 9 bases agree with TRBD1. Unmatched junction bases numbered 4, after V lost 0 bases and J lost 0 bases. Germline V lookup: CDR1 SGHRS, CDR2 YFSETQ. This CDR3 has 16 amino acids. In nucleotides, the CDR3 is TGCGCCAGCAGCTTGGAGACAGGGGGGCCCTCCTACGAGCAGTACTTC. This gives the protein CASSLETGGPSYEQYF.